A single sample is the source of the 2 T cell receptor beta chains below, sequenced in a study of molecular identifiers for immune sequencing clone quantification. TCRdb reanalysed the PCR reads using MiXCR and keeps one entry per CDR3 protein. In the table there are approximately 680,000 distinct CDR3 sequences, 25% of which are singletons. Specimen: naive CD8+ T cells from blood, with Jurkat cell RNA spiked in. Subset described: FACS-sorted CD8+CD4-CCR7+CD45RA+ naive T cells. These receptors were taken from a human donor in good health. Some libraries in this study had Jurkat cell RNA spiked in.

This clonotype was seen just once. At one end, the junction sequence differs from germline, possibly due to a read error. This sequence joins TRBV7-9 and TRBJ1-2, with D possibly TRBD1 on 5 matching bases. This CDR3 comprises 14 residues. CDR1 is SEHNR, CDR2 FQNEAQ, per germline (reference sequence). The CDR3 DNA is TGTGCCAGCAGCCCACCCGACAGAAACTATGGCCACACCTTC. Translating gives CASSPPDRNYGHTF.

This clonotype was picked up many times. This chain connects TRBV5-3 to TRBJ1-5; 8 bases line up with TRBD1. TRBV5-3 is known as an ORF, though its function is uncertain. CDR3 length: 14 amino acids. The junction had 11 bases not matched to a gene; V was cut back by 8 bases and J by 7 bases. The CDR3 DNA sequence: TGTGCCAGCAGCACCGGACAGGGTGGACAGCCCCAGCATTTT. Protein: CASSTGQGGQPQHF.